This T cell receptor beta chain is drawn from a study of PD-1 blockade in classical Hodgkin lymphoma. Regarding the study as a whole: Sources of repertoire differences remain undefined, possibly disease activity or prior therapy.

The data were produced by immunoSEQ multiplex PCR, yet TCRdb's version contains in-frame clones alone and is incomplete. The sample includes under 100,000 clones, roughly 88% seen only once; the top ten take 10% to 15%. Note on this clone: What it binds is not known.

All the patients suffered relapse after autologous stem cell transplantation, and brentuximab vedotin exposure differed. The CDR3 contains 15 residues. V lost 5 bases and J 1 base, leaving 14 bases between the germline ends. CDR1 is SGHTA and CDR2 is FQGNSA in the germline V gene. The receptor was derived from a human donor with classical Hodgkin lymphoma. The chain employs TRBV7-2 and TRBJ1-1, with D possibly matching TRBD1 (6 bases). The sample here was peripheral blood mononuclear cells (PBMCs), taken at baseline. DNA of the CDR3: TGTGCCAGCAGCACCTCCGGGACACAGAACACTGAAGCTTTCTTT. As protein: CASSTSGTQNTEAFF. Variable domain in full (rest from reference TRBV7-2 and TRBJ1-1): GAGVSQSPSNKVTEKGKDVELRCDPISGHTALYWYRQSLGQGLEFLIYFQGNSAPDKSGLPSDRFSAERTGGSVSTLTIQRTQQEDSAVYLCASSTSGTQNTEAFFGQGTRLTVV.